This T cell receptor beta chain was retrieved from a study of cytomegalovirus exposure and HLA in healthy donors. The donors formed part of the approximately 110-subject validation cohort, distinct from the approximately 630-subject first cohort. Using immunoSEQ multiplex PCR, the repertoire was profiled, and TCRdb retains in-frame clones only, with some absent. The repertoire has a few hundred thousand clones, approximately 91% of them found once; the top ten carry around 1%. This CDR3 has 16 residues. Germline V gene data show CDR1 as LGHNA and CDR2 as YNFKEQ. V shed 4 bases, J shed 0 bases, and the junction held 8 bases outside the gene matches.

This sequence joins TRBV4-2 and TRBJ2-7; 8 positions agree with TRBD2. The sequence was obtained from a man aged 25 to 45 in good health and CMV-seronegative. Sequenced sample: PBMCs. The CDR3 coding sequence is TGTGCCAGCAGCCGCCATAGCGGGGCTAGCTCCTACGAGCAGTACTTC. Its translation: CASSRHSGASSYEQYF.